This T cell receptor beta chain was captured in a study of cytomegalovirus exposure and HLA in healthy donors. Use of 60 Vbeta and 13 Jbeta primers characterized the PCR. Using immunoSEQ multiplex PCR, the repertoire was profiled, and TCRdb retains in-frame clones only, with some absent. The data show 150,000 to 200,000 clones, with more than 65% seen just once and 4.7% held by the top ten. V trimming: 5 bases; J trimming: 0 bases; junction bases outside the gene matches: 1. The CDR3 sequence is 14 residues long. Looked up from germline, CDR1 is MNHEY and CDR2 is SVGAGI. The V gene is TRBV6-5, the J gene TRBJ1-3; 7 bases agree with TRBD1. The receptor comes from a man aged 18 to 30 in good health and CMV-seropositive. Sequencing was performed on PBMCs. The CDR3: CASSRDSSGNTIYF. In nucleotides, the CDR3 is TGTGCCAGCAGTAGGGACAGCTCTGGAAACACCATATATTTT.